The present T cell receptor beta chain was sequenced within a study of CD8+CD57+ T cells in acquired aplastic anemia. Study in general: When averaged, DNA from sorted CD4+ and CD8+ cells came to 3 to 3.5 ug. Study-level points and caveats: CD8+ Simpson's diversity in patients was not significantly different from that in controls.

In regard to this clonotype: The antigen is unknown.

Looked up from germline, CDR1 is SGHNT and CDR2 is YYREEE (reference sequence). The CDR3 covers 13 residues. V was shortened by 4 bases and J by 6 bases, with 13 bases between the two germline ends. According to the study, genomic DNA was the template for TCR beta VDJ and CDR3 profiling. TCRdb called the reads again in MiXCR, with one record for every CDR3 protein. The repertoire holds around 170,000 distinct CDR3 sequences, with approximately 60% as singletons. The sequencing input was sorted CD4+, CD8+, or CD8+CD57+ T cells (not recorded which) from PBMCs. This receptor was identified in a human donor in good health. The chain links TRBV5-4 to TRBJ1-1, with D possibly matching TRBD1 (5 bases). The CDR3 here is CASSNRRGSEAFF. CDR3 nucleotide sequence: TGTGCCAGCAGCAACAGGAGAGGTTCTGAAGCTTTCTTT. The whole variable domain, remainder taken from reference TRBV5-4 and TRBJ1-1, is ETGVTQSPTHLIKTRGQQVTLRCSSQSGHNTVSWYQQALGQGPQFIFQYYREEENGRGNFPPRFSGLQFPNYSSELNVNALELDDSALYLCASSNRRGSEAFFGQGTRLTVV.